The present T cell receptor (beta chain) was sequenced within a study of T cells in Graves' hyperthyroidism and ophthalmopathy. V shed 5 bases and J 3 bases; nucleotides not matched to a gene: 7. The CDR3 loop spans 15 amino acids. CDR1 is MDHEN and CDR2 is SYDVKM in the germline V gene. Regions amplified from RNA transcripts were the TCR beta CDR3 regions. The TCR CDR3 was amplified in a first-round RT-PCR using the HTBI primer set. One entry per CDR3 protein results from TCRdb running MiXCR on the multiplex PCR reads. The sample consists of around 350,000 distinct CDR3 sequences, roughly 14% of them appearing once. Based on clinical symptoms, serum thyroxine and TRAb, thyroid ultrasound and orbital computed tomography, diagnoses were reached. In its sample, this clonotype was seen many times. Antigen unknown. General study points: Ophthalmopathy was model-predicted a median about 6.7 months pre-onset.

Sequencing was done on a sample of blood. The chain has TRBV28 and TRBJ2-7; 10 positions agree with TRBD1. This sequence was found in a woman in her 30s with Graves' ophthalmopathy. The CDR3 reads CASSQSGTGVYEQYF. Written as DNA, the CDR3 is TGTGCCAGCAGTCAATCCGGGACAGGGGTCTACGAGCAGTACTTC.